This TCR beta chain was identified during a study of cytomegalovirus exposure and HLA in healthy donors. The CDR3 consists of 14 residues. The V end lost 8 bases, the J end lost 4 bases, and 14 bases lay between the germline ends. The germline V gene encodes CDR1 SNHLY and CDR2 FYNNEI. Comment on this clone: What it binds is not known.

Study findings and constraints: Researchers counted roughly 150 TCR beta chains as cytomegalovirus-associated.

The PCR was carried out with 60 Vbeta primers and 13 Jbeta primers. Sequencing used immunoSEQ multiplex PCR; TCRdb keeps in-frame clones, though not all of them. The sample lists about 110,000 clones, about four fifths occurring once. The specimen sequenced was PBMCs. The chain couples TRBV2 to TRBJ2-2; maybe TRBD2 (5 bases). The receptor's source is a man aged 30 to 39 in good health and CMV-seropositive. The CDR3 bases are TGTGCCAGCTCCGGGATCGCGGTCACCGGGGAGCTGTTTTTT. It encodes CASSGIAVTGELFF.